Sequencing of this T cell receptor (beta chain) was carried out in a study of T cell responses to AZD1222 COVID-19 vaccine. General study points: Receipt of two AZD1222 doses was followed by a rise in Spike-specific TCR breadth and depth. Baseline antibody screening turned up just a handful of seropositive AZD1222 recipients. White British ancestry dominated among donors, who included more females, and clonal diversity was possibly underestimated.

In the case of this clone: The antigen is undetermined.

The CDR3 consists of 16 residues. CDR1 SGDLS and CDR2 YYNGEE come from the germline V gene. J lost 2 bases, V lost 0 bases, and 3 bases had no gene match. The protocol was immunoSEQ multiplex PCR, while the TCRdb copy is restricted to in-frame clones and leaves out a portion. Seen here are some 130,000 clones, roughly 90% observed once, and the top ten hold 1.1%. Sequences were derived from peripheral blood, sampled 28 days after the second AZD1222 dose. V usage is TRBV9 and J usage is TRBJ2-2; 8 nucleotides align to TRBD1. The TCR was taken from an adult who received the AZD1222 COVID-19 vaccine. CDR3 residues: CASSVVDRANTGELFF. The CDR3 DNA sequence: TGTGCCAGCAGCGTAGTGGACAGGGCTAACACCGGGGAGCTGTTTTTT.